These T cell receptor beta chains were read from a single sample in a study of blood T cell repertoires in COVID-19. TCRdb's table, derived via immunoSEQ multiplex PCR, lists solely in-frame clones and lacks some. The table records some 30,000 clones, approximately 89% of them present only once. The sequenced sample was peripheral blood. The receptor set was obtained from a human donor with acute or convalescent COVID-19. The donor label of this sample is uncertain. The CDR3 runs from the conserved cysteine through the conserved F or W. A D gene is named only where the DNA matches it firmly. A row's size may be missing; if present it is once, few, many or a size class.

TRBJ2-7 | . | TRBV27 | . | CASSLSGTVSSYEQYF | TGTGCCAGCAGTTTATCGGGCACAGTATCCTCCTACGAGCAGTACTTC
TRBJ1-2 | . | TRBV15 | . | CATSRDKNGYTF | TGTGCCACCAGCAGAGATAAAAATGGCTACACCTTC
TRBJ2-3 | . | TRBV29-1 | . | CSVEALGLGSDTQYF | TGCAGCGTTGAAGCACTAGGCCTCGGATCAGATACGCAGTATTTT
TRBJ2-3 | . | TRBV19 | . | CASSRTATTDTQYF | TGTGCCAGTAGTAGGACAGCTACCACAGATACGCAGTATTTT
TRBJ2-7 | . | TRBV10-3 | TRBD1 | CAITPADRVDNEQYF | TGTGCCATCACCCCCGCGGACAGGGTGGACAACGAGCAGTACTTC
TRBJ2-2 | . | TRBV28 | . | CASRQGGPGELFF | TGTGCCAGCAGGCAGGGGGGTCCCGGGGAGCTGTTTTTT
TRBJ2-5 | . | TRBV5-6 | . | CASSLGLGEAQETQYF | TGTGCCAGCAGCTTGGGATTGGGAGAGGCCCAAGAGACCCAGTACTTC
TRBJ1-5 | . | TRBV29-1 | . | CSVGGEGNQPQHF | TGCAGCGTTGGGGGGGAAGGCAATCAGCCCCAGCATTTT
TRBJ2-4 | . | TRBV5-1 | . | CASSLGTESHIQYF | TGCGCCAGCAGCTTGGGCACCGAGAGTCACATTCAGTACTTC
TRBJ2-7 | . | TRBV6-5 | TRBD1 | CASSRQGATGEQYF | TGTGCCAGCAGTAGACAGGGGGCGACGGGCGAGCAGTACTTC
TRBJ2-1 | . | TRBV5-1 | TRBD1 | CASSQPGTGRAGGNNEQFF | TGCGCCAGCAGCCAACCCGGGACAGGGAGAGCTGGGGGGAACAATGAGCAGTTCTTC
TRBJ1-6 | . | TRBV10-3 | TRBD1 | CAIRPRTGDGVNSPLHF | TGTGCCATCAGACCCCGGACAGGGGACGGAGTTAATTCACCCCTCCACTTT
TRBJ2-3 | . | TRBV10-2 | . | CASSEAALLARTDTQYF | TGCGCCAGCAGTGAAGCCGCCTTACTAGCTCGCACAGATACGCAGTATTTT
TRBJ2-3 | . | TRBV30 | TRBD1 | CAWRRTGETDTQYF | TGTGCCTGGCGCCGGACAGGGGAGACAGATACGCAGTATTTT
TRBJ2-7 | . | TRBV28 | . | CASSDTGGGKNYEQYF | TGTGCCAGCAGTGATACAGGGGGGGGTAAAAACTACGAGCAGTACTTC
TRBJ2-7 | . | TRBV7-8 | . | CASSLAREQYF | TGCGCCAGCAGCCTTGCTCGGGAGCAGTACTTC
TRBJ2-3 | . | TRBV30 | . | CAWRLAGTAPQYF | TGTGCCTGGAGACTGGCGGGGACGGCTCCGCAGTATTTT
TRBJ1-1 | . | TRBV3-1/TRBV3-2 | . | CASSQDGWGGNTEAFF | TGTGCCAGCAGCCAAGACGGTTGGGGGGGGAACACTGAAGCTTTCTTT
TRBJ1-2 | . | TRBV7-2 | . | CASSLDPFETTYGYTF | TGTGCCAGCAGCTTAGACCCCTTCGAGACAACTTATGGCTACACCTTC
TRBJ2-3 | . | TRBV2 | TRBD1 | CASDGPYRDRGIDTQYF | TGTGCCAGCGATGGCCCCTACCGGGACAGGGGCATAGATACGCAGTATTTT
TRBJ2-6 | . | TRBV5-1 | TRBD1 | CASSGQPPGQGSGANVLTF | TGCGCCAGCAGCGGCCAACCTCCGGGACAGGGGTCTGGGGCCAACGTCCTGACTTTC
TRBJ2-1 | . | TRBV11-3 | . | CASSLDPRKNEQFF | TGTGCCAGCAGCTTAGATCCGCGGAAAAACGAGCAGTTCTTC
TRBJ1-1 | . | TRBV5-6 | . | CASSPKGVGGNTEAFF | TGTGCCAGCAGCCCAAAAGGGGTGGGAGGAAACACTGAAGCTTTCTTT
TRBJ1-1 | . | TRBV29-1 | . | CSVVPVPNTEAFF | TGCAGCGTGGTCCCGGTTCCAAACACTGAAGCTTTCTTT
TRBJ2-3 | . | TRBV5-4 | TRBD2 | CASSFVAGRSATQYF | TGTGCCAGCAGCTTTGTAGCGGGAAGGTCCGCCACGCAGTATTTT
TRBJ1-6 | . | TRBV19 | . | CASSIRERGNSPLHF | TGTGCCAGTAGTATCAGAGAGCGGGGTAATTCACCCCTCCACTTT
TRBJ2-5 | . | TRBV5-1 | . | CASSAERGQQETQYF | TGCGCCAGCAGCGCGGAGAGAGGACAGCAAGAGACCCAGTACTTC
TRBJ2-3 | . | TRBV19 | TRBD2 | CASSIGLAGRAAPDTQYF | TGTGCCAGTAGTATAGGACTAGCGGGACGAGCGGCCCCAGATACGCAGTATTTT
TRBJ2-1 | . | TRBV9 | . | CASSLTSAQGNEQFF | TGTGCCAGCAGCCTGACTTCTGCGCAGGGCAATGAGCAGTTCTTC
TRBJ2-5 | . | TRBV5-6 | TRBD1 | CASSLAGTDQETQYF | TGTGCCAGCAGCTTGGCAGGGACAGACCAAGAGACCCAGTACTTC
TRBJ2-2 | . | TRBV19 | . | CASQRQGNTGELFF | TGTGCCTCCCAGAGGCAGGGGAACACCGGGGAGCTGTTTTTT
TRBJ1-4 | . | TRBV5-1 | TRBD1 | CASSEGQGVTNEKLFF | TGCGCCAGCAGCGAAGGACAGGGCGTAACTAATGAAAAACTGTTTTTT
TRBJ1-1 | . | TRBV30 | . | CAWRPGMNTEAFF | TGTGCCTGGCGACCAGGGATGAACACTGAAGCTTTCTTT
TRBJ1-2 | . | TRBV19 | TRBD1 | CASSTGDSFYGYTF | TGTGCCAGTAGCACAGGGGACAGTTTCTATGGCTACACCTTC
TRBJ2-5 | . | TRBV29-1 | . | CSHRQWETQYF | TGCAGCCATAGACAGTGGGAGACCCAGTACTTC
TRBJ1-5 | . | TRBV6-1 | . | CASSAGQRNQPQHF | TGTGCCAGCAGCGCAGGACAGCGCAATCAGCCCCAGCATTTT
TRBJ2-1 | . | TRBV5-1 | TRBD2 | CASRVSGTSLNEQFF | TGCGCCAGCAGAGTCTCCGGGACTAGCCTCAATGAGCAGTTCTTC
TRBJ1-6 | . | TRBV6-5 | TRBD1 | CASSYLGQGNSPLHF | TGTGCCAGCAGTTACCTGGGACAGGGGAATTCACCCCTCCACTTT
TRBJ1-1 | once | TRBV2 | TRBD1 | CASTIGTGWDTEAFF | TGTGCCAGCACCATAGGGACAGGGTGGGACACTGAAGCTTTCTTT
TRBJ2-5 | . | TRBV12-5 | TRBD2 | CASGLVRLAGYQETQYF | TGTGCTAGTGGTTTGGTACGACTAGCGGGGTACCAAGAGACCCAGTACTTC
TRBJ1-2 | . | TRBV29-1 | . | CSVEPVRDTYTF | TGCAGCGTTGAGCCCGTCCGGGACACCTACACCTTC
TRBJ1-6 | . | TRBV28 | . | CASRLIYSADNSPLHF | TGTGCCAGCAGGCTTATTTATTCCGCGGATAATTCACCCCTCCACTTT
TRBJ1-2 | . | TRBV27 | . | CASSFRANYGYTF | TGTGCCAGCAGTTTTCGGGCTAACTATGGCTACACCTTC
TRBJ1-1 | . | TRBV30 | . | CAWNAVMNTEAFF | TGTGCCTGGAATGCGGTGATGAACACTGAAGCTTTCTTT
TRBJ2-7 | . | TRBV3-1/TRBV3-2 | TRBD2 | CASSQGVAGASYEQYF | TGTGCCAGCAGCCAAGGCGTTGCGGGAGCTTCCTACGAGCAGTACTTC
TRBJ1-3 | . | TRBV12-3/TRBV12-4 | . | CASNKLGRIIYF | TGTGCCAGCAATAAGCTCGGTCGCATCATATATTTT
TRBJ2-3 | . | TRBV4-2 | TRBD2 | CASSPLAGRRDTQYF | TGTGCCAGCAGCCCATTAGCGGGGCGCCGCGATACGCAGTATTTT
TRBJ1-2 | . | TRBV19 | TRBD1 | CASVGQAYGYTF | TGTGCCAGTGTCGGACAGGCCTATGGCTACACCTTC